The sequence of this T cell receptor (beta chain) was determined in a study of T-cell memory formation after mild COVID-19. Across the whole study: The TCR clusters were mostly specific to one donor. Study-level findings and limits: Mainly in CM and EM were contracting CD4+ clones; CD8+ were in EMRA. CD4+ bias marked clones expanding day 15 to 37, unlike balanced contracting clones.

Each CDR3 protein is one row after TCRdb ran MiXCR on the 5' RACE reads. The table records about 160,000 distinct CDR3 sequences, less than 40% of them present only once. This clonotype has a handful of counts. Its cognate antigen is unknown. CDR3 length: 17 residues. CDR1 and CDR2 from the germline V gene are LGHNA and YNFKEQ. V lost 0 bases and J 0 bases, leaving 14 bases between the germline ends. The rearrangement joins TRBV4-2 to TRBJ1-2, with D maybe TRBD1 (5 bases). Sample: PBMCs or a T cell subset sorted from them (not recorded which). The TCR was taken from an adult woman who had mild COVID-19 (a few samples of this study predate the infection). Cell type and time point are not known. CDR3 in amino acids: CASSQDSVGLANYGYTF. Written as DNA, the CDR3 is TGTGCCAGCAGCCAAGATTCTGTGGGGCTAGCTAACTATGGCTACACCTTC.